This T cell receptor (beta chain) came from a study of siplizumab effects on memory and regulatory T cells (dated by TCRdb to the late 2010s). Concerning the study at large: The effect of the anti-CD2 antibody siplizumab on alloreactive T-cell subsets was examined in allogeneic mixed lymphocyte reactions constructed from human PBMCs. Broad study findings and their caveats: The cumulative frequency of alloreactive sequences that could be traced back to unstimulated CD4+ memory T cells was significantly reduced by siplizumab. Greater diversity appeared to be present in unstimulated naive T cells than in memory T cells, and a substantial contribution to the alloresponse seemed to be made by naive cells. Whether proliferating Tregs from siplizumab cultures were suppressive was not functionally confirmed. For roughly 80-96% of proliferating CD4+ or CD8+ clones, no naive or memory phenotype could be assigned. Because sequences at frequencies below about 10^-5 were poorly captured, only a minor fraction of alloreactive clones could be mapped back to unstimulated subsets. Of the alloreactive CD4+ clones that could be mapped, the Treg-derived share averaged approximately 69% with siplizumab compared with around 27% in control reactions.

Points on this clone: Its recognized antigen is unknown. Base qualities are not recorded, but no much larger clone differs from it by a single base.

The library was prepared using the immunoSEQ multiplex PCR assay. The deep sequencing platform assayed 80,000 to 100,000 TCR templates per sample. Genomic DNA extracted from sorted T cells was used for TCRbeta CDR3 sequencing. Processing in the source paper ran as follows. The R programming language was used for clonal analysis of TCRbeta CDR3 data. Alloreactive CD4+ and CD8+ clones were identified by comparing unstimulated samples to CFSE-low samples taken after the reaction. Regulatory or non-regulatory origin was assigned to alloreactive CD4+ clones by matching of sequences to sorted unstimulated Treg and non-Treg repertoires. TCRdb mirrors the immuneACCESS table, restricted to in-frame sequences. Some clones are absent from its copies; in checked studies, under half trace to an unresolved V gene, and the reason for the others is unknown. V and J calls and clone size are given by that table; D and trimming were obtained from the DNA. The sample profile shows 6,500 to 8,500 clones; approximately 70% of them were found once. The top ten constitute around 50% of the sample.

Unstimulated CD4+ memory cells were also sequenced in three donor pairs, together with CD4+ naive, CD8+ TEMRA, CD8+ naive and CD8+ effector memory subsets. TCRbeta CDR3 sequencing was performed on sorted unstimulated T cells and on proliferating T cells recovered from mixed lymphocyte reactions. Fresh whole blood from fewer than 11 HLA-typed healthy donors served as the source for isolating PBMCs. The sequenced sample consisted of effector memory CD8+ T cells sorted from blood. The cell subset or site label on this specimen signifies: unstimulated CD8+ effector memory T cells. The receptor's source is a human donor in good health.

The CDR3 has the sequence CAWVGLGAEAFF. Read as DNA, the sequence is TGTGCCTGGGTTGGGCTGGGCGCTGAAGCTTTCTTT. The chain is assembled from TRBV30 and TRBJ1-1, with the D gene not clear enough to name. Spanning cysteine to phenylalanine, the CDR3 consists of 12 amino acids. The only DNA kept is the CDR3, 36 bases in frame from the first base. V is pared back by 5 bases and J by 6 bases, with 13 bases lying between the germline termini. CDR1 GTSNPN and CDR2 SVGIG were looked up in the germline V gene (reference sequence).